Shown below are 21 T cell receptor beta chains from a single sample sequenced in a study of early T cells in non-severe SARS-CoV-2 infection. TCRdb redid the calling of the 5' RACE reads with MiXCR, one entry per CDR3 protein. The data contain some 39,000 distinct CDR3 sequences, less than 8.5% of them singletons. What was sequenced was whole blood. The receptors derive from an adult who was a healthcare worker with PCR-confirmed SARS-CoV-2 infection or an uninfected control (not recorded which).

This clonotype turned up a few times. The gene calls are TRBV5-6 and TRBJ1-2; no reliable D call. The CDR3 consists of 15 residues. Germline CDR1 SGHDT, CDR2 YYEEEE. Trimming left V 3 bases short and J 4 bases short, with 16 bases between. The CDR3 is CASSSLPGPTYGYTF. The CDR3 coding sequence is TGTGCCAGCAGCTCGCTACCCGGTCCTACCTATGGCTACACCTTC.

The chain is built from TRBV3-1 and TRBJ1-2, with 7 bases fitting TRBD1. The CDR3 totals 13 residues. Germline V CDR1 and CDR2: LGHDT, YNNKEL (reference sequence). Losses at the gene ends were 6 bases for V and 4 bases for J; bases not matched to a gene: 5. The CDR3 DNA reads as TGTGCCAGCAGGCGACAGGGATCCTATGGCTACACCTTC. Protein sequence: CASRRQGSYGYTF.

This clonotype showed up many times. The chain uses TRBV7-2 and TRBJ1-1; no clear D. This CDR3 contains 16 residues. CDR1 and CDR2 (germline): SGHTA, FQGNSA. V dropped 7 bases and J dropped 0 bases, with 18 bases sitting between them. The CDR3 region is CASTEAQAGMNTEAFF. CDR3 nucleotide sequence: TGTGCCAGCACCGAAGCCCAGGCGGGTATGAACACTGAAGCTTTCTTT.

This clonotype was observed at least ten times. The J gene is TRBJ1-1, the V gene TRBV4-1; D gene uncertain. CDR3 length: 12 residues. Germline values: CDR1 MGHRA, CDR2 YSYEKL. The V and J ends lost 0 bases and 8 bases respectively, with 7 bases between them. For the CDR3, the DNA is TGCGCCAGCAGCCAAGATCGGCAGGAAGCTTTCTTT. Its protein is CASSQDRQEAFF.

This clonotype came up many times. Germline is not matched at one junction end, which may reflect a read error. The chain carries TRBV5-1 and TRBJ1-5; 9 positions agree with TRBD1. Germline V CDR1 and CDR2: SGHRS, YFSETQ. The CDR3 covers 14 residues. CDR3 bases: TGTGCCAGCAGTTCGGGACAGGGTGATCAGCCCCAGCATTTT. Its translation: CASSSGQGDQPQHF. Based on the CDR3 plus reference TRBV5-1 and TRBJ1-5, the full variable domain is KAGVTQTPRYLIKTRGQQVTLSCSPISGHRSVSWYQQTPGQGLQFLFEYFSETQRNKGNFPGRFSGRQFSNSRSEMNVSTLELGDSALYLCASSSGQGDQPQHFGDGTRLSIL.

The CDR3, as DNA: TGTGCCAGCAGCCCCTCAGGGGGCGAGAACACCGGGGAGCTGTTTTTT. Amino acids: CASSPSGGENTGELFF. The chain has TRBV5-4 and TRBJ2-2; TRBD1 agrees at 8 bases. J was trimmed by 1 base and V by 4 bases; bases with no gene match: 6. Germline CDR1 is SGHNT and CDR2 is YYREEE (reference sequence). The CDR3 has 16 residues.

The J gene is TRBJ2-7, the V gene TRBV10-3, with D possibly TRBD1 on 5 matching bases. Germline V gene data show CDR1 as ENHRY and CDR2 as SYGVKD. The CDR3 extends over 16 amino acids. Trimming stripped 2 bases from V and 4 bases from J, with 18 bases between. In DNA form, the CDR3 reads TGTGCCATCAGTGAGAGGTCAGGGTTTAGTTCTTACGAGCAGTACTTC. Translation: CAISERSGFSSYEQYF.

This clonotype was observed a handful of times. The gene calls are TRBV6-6 and TRBJ2-2, with D unresolved. V dropped 5 bases and J dropped 5 bases, with 6 bases sitting between them. The CDR3 length is 12 residues. Germline assignment: CDR1 MNHNY and CDR2 SVGAGI (reference sequence). In DNA form, the CDR3 reads TGTGCCAGCAGTGTGACAACCGGGGAGCTGTTTTTT. As protein: CASSVTTGELFF.

This clonotype turned up a few times. V usage is TRBV20-1 and J usage is TRBJ1-1; no clear D gene. The germline V gene encodes CDR1 DFQATT and CDR2 SNEGSKA (reference sequence). V shed 0 bases and J shed 0 bases, with 8 bases lying between them. CDR3 length equals 14 residues. This chain's CDR3 is CSARDPRVNTEAFF. For the CDR3, the DNA is TGCAGTGCTAGAGACCCGAGGGTGAACACTGAAGCTTTCTTT.

The rearrangement uses TRBV28 and TRBJ2-7; weak D call: TRBD2 (6 bases). This CDR3 contains 13 residues. Germline V gives CDR1 MDHEN, CDR2 SYDVKM. V lost 3 bases to trimming and J lost 0 bases, with 6 bases between them. The CDR3 region is CASSFGSSYEQYF. CDR3 DNA sequence: TGTGCCAGCAGTTTCGGGAGCTCCTACGAGCAGTACTTC.

This clonotype was counted between two and nine times. The chain links TRBV12-5 to TRBJ2-7, with TRBD2 identical over 9 bases. Germline V gene lookup returns CDR1 LGHNT and CDR2 FRNRAP. The CDR3 spans 14 residues. The V gene end was trimmed by 7 bases and the J gene end by 3 bases; junction bases not matched to a gene: 7. CDR3 sequence (DNA): TGTGCTAGTGCCCTTAGCGGGGGCTTCTACGAGCAGTACTTC. It encodes CASALSGGFYEQYF.

This clonotype was recorded at least ten times. CDR3: CAISESGLAETQYF. The CDR3 DNA reads as TGTGCCATCAGTGAGTCTGGGCTAGCGGAGACCCAGTACTTC. This chain joins TRBV10-3 and TRBJ2-5, with D possibly TRBD2 on 6 matching bases. This CDR3 has 14 residues. V gave up 0 bases and J gave up 5 bases, with 10 bases separating them. Germline-derived CDR1 and CDR2 are ENHRY and SYGVKD.

V usage is TRBV7-9 and J usage is TRBJ2-7; TRBD1 agrees at 7 bases. The CDR3 runs 19 residues. Trimming removed 5 bases from V and 5 bases from J; junction bases left unmatched: 24. Germline values: CDR1 SEHNR, CDR2 FQNEAQ (reference sequence). The CDR3, as DNA: TGTGCCAGCAGCCGACGGCAAGATTTTTCGACAGGGAATAATGACGAGCAGTACTTC. Translating gives CASSRRQDFSTGNNDEQYF.

This clonotype was detected ten times or more. V usage is TRBV12-5 and J usage is TRBJ2-5, with a possible D match to TRBD1 (7 bases). CDR3 length equals 14 residues. The ends were cut back, 6 bases at V and 4 bases at J, with 15 bases in the middle. Germline lookup yields CDR1 LGHNT and CDR2 FRNRAP. CDR3 nucleotides: TGTGCTAGTGGACTTGCTCAGGGGGGAGAGACCCAGTACTTC. Translation gives CASGLAQGGETQYF.

The J gene is TRBJ1-1, the V gene TRBV6-6; D unresolved. Germline values: CDR1 MNHNY, CDR2 SVGAGI (reference sequence). The V and J ends lost 0 bases and 0 bases respectively, with 5 bases between them. There are 14 residues in the CDR3. DNA of the CDR3: TGTGCCAGCAGTTACTCAGGGATGAACACTGAAGCTTTCTTT. Translation: CASSYSGMNTEAFF.

At least ten counts were recorded for this clonotype. This rearrangement joins TRBV6-2 or TRBV6-3 to TRBJ2-3; D remains ambiguous. This CDR3 region has 13 residues. The germline V gene has CDR1 MNHEY and CDR2 SVGEGT. The V end was cut by 8 bases, the J end by 6 bases, with 15 bases between. The CDR3 is CASVGRLLDTQYF. CDR3 DNA sequence: TGTGCCAGCGTCGGCAGGCTTCTCGATACGCAGTATTTT.

This clonotype showed up many times. V and J are TRBV13 and TRBJ1-4, with D unresolved. The CDR3 loop spans 11 amino acids. Trimming removed 3 bases at V and 7 bases at J, with 3 bases between. CDR1 and CDR2 (germline): PRHDT, FYEKMQ (reference sequence). CDR3 sequence (DNA): TGTGCCAGCAGCTTTCGTGAAAAACTGTTTTTT. This codes for CASSFREKLFF.

The chain couples TRBV5-1 to TRBJ2-1, with D perhaps assigned TRBD1 or TRBD2 (5 bases each). Germline assignment: CDR1 SGHRS and CDR2 YFSETQ. The CDR3 runs to 15 residues. V was clipped by 1 base and J by 1 base, with 9 bases between them. CDR3 loop: CASSLRGPSYNEQFF. The CDR3 DNA reads TGCGCCAGCAGCTTGCGGGGACCTTCCTACAATGAGCAGTTCTTC.

V is TRBV6-5 and J is TRBJ2-2, with D possibly matching TRBD1 (6 bases). The CDR3 is 18 amino acids. Trimming cost V 6 bases and J 3 bases, with 23 bases left between them. Per germline, CDR1 MNHEY and CDR2 SVGAGI. The CDR3 bases are TGTGCCAGCAGCCTCACTGTATCGGACAGTAGATACACCGGGGAGCTGTTTTTT. Translated: CASSLTVSDSRYTGELFF.

This clonotype was seen only a few times. The chain employs TRBV28 and TRBJ2-1; D possibly corresponds to TRBD2 (5 bases). The germline gives CDR1 MDHEN, CDR2 SYDVKM. Trimming left V 7 bases short and J 9 bases short, with 19 bases between. CDR3 length equals 14 residues. For the CDR3, the DNA is TGTGCCAGCATTAATGTCCGGAGGCAGGCTGAGCAGTTCTTC. Protein sequence: CASINVRRQAEQFF.

This clonotype was seen more than once but under ten times. V and J are TRBV27 and TRBJ2-7; no definite D call. Trimming stripped 5 bases from V and 2 bases from J, with 10 bases between. Germline V gene lookup returns CDR1 MNHEY and CDR2 SMNVEV (reference sequence). This CDR3 has 13 residues. In nucleotides, the CDR3 is TGTGCCAGCAGTGTGGACGGAACCTACGAGCAGTACTTC. It translates to CASSVDGTYEQYF.